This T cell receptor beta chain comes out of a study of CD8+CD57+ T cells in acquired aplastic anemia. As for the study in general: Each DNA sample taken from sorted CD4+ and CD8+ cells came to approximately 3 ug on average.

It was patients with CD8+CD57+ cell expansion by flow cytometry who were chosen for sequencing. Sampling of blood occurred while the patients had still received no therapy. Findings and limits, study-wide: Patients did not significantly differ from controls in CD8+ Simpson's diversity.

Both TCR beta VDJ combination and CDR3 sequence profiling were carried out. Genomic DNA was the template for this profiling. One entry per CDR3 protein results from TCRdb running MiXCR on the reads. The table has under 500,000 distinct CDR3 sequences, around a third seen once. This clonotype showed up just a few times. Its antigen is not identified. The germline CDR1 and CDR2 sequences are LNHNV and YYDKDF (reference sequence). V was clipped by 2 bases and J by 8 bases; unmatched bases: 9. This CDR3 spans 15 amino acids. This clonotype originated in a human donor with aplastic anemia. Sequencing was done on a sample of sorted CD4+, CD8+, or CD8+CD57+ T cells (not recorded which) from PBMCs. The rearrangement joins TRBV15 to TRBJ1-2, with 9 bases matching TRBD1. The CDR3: CATSRPGQGFGGYTF. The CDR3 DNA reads TGTGCCACCAGCAGACCGGGACAGGGTTTCGGCGGCTACACCTTC.